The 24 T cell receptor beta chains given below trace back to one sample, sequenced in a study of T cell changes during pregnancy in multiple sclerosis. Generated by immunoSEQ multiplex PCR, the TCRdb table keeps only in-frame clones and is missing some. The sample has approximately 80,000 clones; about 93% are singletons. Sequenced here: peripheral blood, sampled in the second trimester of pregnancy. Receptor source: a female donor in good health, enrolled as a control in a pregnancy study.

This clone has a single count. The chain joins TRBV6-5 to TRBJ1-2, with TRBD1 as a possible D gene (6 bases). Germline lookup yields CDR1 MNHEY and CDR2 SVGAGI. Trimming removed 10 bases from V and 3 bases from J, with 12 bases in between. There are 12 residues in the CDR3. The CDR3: CATRDTYYGYTF. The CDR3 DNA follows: TGTGCCACAAGGGACACTTACTATGGCTACACCTTC.

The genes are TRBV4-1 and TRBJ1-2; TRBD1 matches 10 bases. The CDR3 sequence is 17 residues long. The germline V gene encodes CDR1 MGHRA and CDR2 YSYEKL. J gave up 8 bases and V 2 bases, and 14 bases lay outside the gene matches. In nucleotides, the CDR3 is TGCGCCAGCAGCCAATCAACAAGTCCCGGGACAGGGGAAGGCTACACCTTC. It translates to CASSQSTSPGTGEGYTF.

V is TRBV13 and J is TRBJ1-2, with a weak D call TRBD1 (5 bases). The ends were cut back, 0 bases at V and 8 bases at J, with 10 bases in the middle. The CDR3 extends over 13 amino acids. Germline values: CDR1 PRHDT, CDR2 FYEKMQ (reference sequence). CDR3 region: CASSLGGPRGYTF. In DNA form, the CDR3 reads TGTGCCAGCAGCTTAGGGGGGCCCCGGGGCTACACCTTC.

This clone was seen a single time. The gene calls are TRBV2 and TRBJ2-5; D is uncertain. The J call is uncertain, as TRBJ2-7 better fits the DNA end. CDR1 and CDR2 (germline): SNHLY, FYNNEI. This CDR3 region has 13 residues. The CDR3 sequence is CASSDLESIEQYF. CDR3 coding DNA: TGTGCCAGCAGTGATTTGGAGTCAATCGAGCAGTACTTC.

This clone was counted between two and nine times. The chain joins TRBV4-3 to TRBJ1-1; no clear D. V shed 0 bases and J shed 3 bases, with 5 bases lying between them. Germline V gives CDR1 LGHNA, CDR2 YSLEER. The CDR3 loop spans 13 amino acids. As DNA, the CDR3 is TGCGCCAGCAGCCAAGATGGGCACACTGAAGCTTTCTTT. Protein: CASSQDGHTEAFF.

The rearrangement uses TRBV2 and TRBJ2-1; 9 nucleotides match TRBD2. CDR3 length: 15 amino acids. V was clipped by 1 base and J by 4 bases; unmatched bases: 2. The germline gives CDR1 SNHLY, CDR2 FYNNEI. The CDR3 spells CASSEDLAGYNEQFF. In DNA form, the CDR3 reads TGTGCCAGCAGTGAAGACCTAGCGGGGTACAATGAGCAGTTCTTC.

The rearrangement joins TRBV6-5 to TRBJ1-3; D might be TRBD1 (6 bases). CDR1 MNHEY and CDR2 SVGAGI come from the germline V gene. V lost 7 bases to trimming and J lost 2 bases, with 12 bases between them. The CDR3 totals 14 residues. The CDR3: CASTNGGPGNTIYF. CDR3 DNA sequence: TGTGCCAGCACCAACGGGGGGCCTGGAAACACCATATATTTT.

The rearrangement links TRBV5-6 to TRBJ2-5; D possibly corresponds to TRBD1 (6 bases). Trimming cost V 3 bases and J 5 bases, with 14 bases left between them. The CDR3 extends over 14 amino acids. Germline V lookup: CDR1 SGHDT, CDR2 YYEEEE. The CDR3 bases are TGTGCCAGCAGCTCCCCGGGACAATGGGAGACCCAGTACTTC. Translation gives CASSSPGQWETQYF.

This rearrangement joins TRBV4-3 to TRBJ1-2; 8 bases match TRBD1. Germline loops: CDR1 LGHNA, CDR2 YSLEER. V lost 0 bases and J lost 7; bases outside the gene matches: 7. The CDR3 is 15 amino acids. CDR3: CASSQDGQGAVGYTF. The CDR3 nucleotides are TGCGCCAGCAGCCAAGATGGCCAGGGGGCAGTTGGCTACACCTTC.

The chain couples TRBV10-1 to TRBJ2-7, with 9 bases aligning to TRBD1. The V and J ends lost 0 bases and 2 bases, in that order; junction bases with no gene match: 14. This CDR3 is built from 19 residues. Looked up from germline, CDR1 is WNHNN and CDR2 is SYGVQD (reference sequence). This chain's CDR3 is CASSESIWDRVVFTYEQYF. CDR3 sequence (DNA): TGCGCCAGCAGTGAGTCGATTTGGGACAGGGTTGTCTTTACCTACGAGCAGTACTTC.

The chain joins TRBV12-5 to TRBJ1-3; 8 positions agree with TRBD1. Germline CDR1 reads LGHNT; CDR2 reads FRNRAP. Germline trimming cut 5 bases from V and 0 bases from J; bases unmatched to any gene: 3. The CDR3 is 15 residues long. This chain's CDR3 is CASGATGASGNTIYF. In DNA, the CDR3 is TGTGCTAGTGGTGCGACAGGGGCCTCTGGAAACACCATATATTTT.

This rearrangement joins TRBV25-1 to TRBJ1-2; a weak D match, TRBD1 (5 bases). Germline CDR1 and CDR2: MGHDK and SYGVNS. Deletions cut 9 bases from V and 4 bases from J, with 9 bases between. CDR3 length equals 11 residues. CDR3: CARDDSYGYTF. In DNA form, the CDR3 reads TGTGCCAGGGATGACAGCTATGGCTACACCTTC.

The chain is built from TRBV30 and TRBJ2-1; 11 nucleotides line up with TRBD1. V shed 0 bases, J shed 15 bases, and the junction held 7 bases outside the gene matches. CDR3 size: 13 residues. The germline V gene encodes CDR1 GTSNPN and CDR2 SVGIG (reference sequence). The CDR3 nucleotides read TGTGCCTGGAGTGTACGAGGACAGGGGGCCTTGTTCTTC. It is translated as CAWSVRGQGALFF.

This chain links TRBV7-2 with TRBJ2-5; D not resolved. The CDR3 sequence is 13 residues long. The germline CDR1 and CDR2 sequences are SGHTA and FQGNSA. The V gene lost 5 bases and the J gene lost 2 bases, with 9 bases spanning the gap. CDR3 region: CASSRGSQETQYF. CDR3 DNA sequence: TGTGCCAGCAGCCGCGGCAGTCAAGAGACCCAGTACTTC.

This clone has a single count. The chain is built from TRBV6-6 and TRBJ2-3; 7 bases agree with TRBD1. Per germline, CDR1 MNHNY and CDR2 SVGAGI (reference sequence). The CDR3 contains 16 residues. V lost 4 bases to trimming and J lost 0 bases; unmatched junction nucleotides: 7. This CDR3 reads CASSSMTGKSTDTQYF. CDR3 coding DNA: TGTGCCAGCAGTTCCATGACAGGGAAGAGCACAGATACGCAGTATTTT.

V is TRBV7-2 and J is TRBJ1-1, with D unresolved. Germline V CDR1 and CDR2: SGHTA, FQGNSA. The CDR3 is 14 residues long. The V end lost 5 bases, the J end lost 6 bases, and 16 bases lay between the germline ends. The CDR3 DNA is TGTGCCAGCAGCACCGTAGGCAGACTATCTGAAGCTTTCTTT. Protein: CASSTVGRLSEAFF.

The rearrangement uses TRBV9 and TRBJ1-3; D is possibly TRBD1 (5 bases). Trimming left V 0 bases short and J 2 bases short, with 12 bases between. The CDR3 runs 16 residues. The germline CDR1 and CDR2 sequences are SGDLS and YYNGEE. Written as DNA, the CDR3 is TGTGCCAGCAGCGTAGACGACAGAATTCCTGGAAACACCATATATTTT. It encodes CASSVDDRIPGNTIYF. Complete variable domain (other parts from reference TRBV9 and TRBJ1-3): DSGVTQTPKHLITATGQRVTLRCSPRSGDLSVYWYQQSLDQGLQFLIQYYNGEERAKGNILERFSAQQFPDLHSELNLSSLELGDSALYFCASSVDDRIPGNTIYFGEGSWLTVV.

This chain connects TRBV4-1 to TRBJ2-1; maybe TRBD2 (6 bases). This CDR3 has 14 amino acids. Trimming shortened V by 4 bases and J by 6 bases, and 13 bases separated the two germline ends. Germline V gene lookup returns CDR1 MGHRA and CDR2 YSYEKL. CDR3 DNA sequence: TGCGCCAGCAGCCTATTGCTAGCGATCAATGAGCAGTTCTTC. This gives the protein CASSLLLAINEQFF.

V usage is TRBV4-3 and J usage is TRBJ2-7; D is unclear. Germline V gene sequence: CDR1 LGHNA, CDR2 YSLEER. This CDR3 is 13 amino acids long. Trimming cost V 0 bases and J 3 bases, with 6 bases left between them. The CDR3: CASSQDVSYEQYF. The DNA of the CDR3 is TGCGCCAGCAGCCAAGATGTGAGCTACGAGCAGTACTTC.

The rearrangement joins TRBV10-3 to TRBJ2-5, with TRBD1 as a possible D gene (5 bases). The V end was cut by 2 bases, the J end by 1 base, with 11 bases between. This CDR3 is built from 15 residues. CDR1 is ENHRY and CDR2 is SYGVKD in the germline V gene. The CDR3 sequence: CAISEATDIQETQYF. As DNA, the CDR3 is TGTGCCATCAGTGAGGCGACGGACATCCAAGAGACCCAGTACTTC.

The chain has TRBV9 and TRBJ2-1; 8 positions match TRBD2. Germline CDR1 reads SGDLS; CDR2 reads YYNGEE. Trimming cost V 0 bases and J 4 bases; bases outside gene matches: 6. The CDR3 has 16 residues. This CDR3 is CASSVGASGFYNEQFF. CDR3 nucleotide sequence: TGTGCCAGCAGCGTAGGGGCTAGCGGGTTTTACAATGAGCAGTTCTTC.

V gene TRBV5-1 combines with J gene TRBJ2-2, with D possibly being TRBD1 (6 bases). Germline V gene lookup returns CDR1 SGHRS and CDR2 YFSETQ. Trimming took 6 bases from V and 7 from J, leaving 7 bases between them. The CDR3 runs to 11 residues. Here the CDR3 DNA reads TGCGCCAGCAAGGGGGACGGGGAGCTGTTTTTT. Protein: CASKGDGELFF.

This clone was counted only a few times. Written as DNA, the CDR3 is TGTGCCAGCAGCCAAGATTCGGCGGGGAACACTGAAGCTTTCTTT. Translated: CASSQDSAGNTEAFF. This sequence joins TRBV4-2 and TRBJ1-1; D is undetermined. CDR3 length: 15 amino acids. From germline, CDR1 is LGHNA and CDR2 YNFKEQ. With 0 bases removed from V and 1 base from J, the gap between germline ends came to 9 bases.

CDR3 protein: CASSYTGNTEAFF. The CDR3, as DNA: TGTGCCAGCAGTTATACAGGGAACACTGAAGCTTTCTTT. The rearrangement uses TRBV6-1 and TRBJ1-1; TRBD1 is a possible D gene (5 bases). Germline values: CDR1 MNHNS, CDR2 SASEGT. Between the trimmed V and J ends, which lost 5 bases and 1 base, there was a span of 8 bases. The CDR3 consists of 13 residues.